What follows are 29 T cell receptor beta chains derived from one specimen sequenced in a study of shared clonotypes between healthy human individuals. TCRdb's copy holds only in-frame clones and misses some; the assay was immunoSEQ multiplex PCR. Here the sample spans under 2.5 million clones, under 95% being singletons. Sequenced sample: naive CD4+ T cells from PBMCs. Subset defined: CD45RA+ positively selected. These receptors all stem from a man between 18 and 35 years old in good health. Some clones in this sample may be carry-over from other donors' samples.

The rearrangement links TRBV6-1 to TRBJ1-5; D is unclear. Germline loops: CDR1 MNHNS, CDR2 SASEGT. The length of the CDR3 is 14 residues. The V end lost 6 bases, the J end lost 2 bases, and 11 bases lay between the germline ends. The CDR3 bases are TGTGCCAGCAGAGTCGACCGTGGCAATCAGCCCCAGCATTTT. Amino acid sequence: CASRVDRGNQPQHF.

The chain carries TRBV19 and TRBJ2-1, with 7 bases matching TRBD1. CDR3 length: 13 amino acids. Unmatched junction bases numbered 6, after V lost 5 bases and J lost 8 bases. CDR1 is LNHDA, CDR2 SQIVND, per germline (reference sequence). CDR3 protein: CASSGQTGHEQFF. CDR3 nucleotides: TGTGCCAGTAGTGGACAGACAGGGCATGAGCAGTTCTTC. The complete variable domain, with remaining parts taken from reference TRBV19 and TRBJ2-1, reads DGGITQSPKYLFRKEGQNVTLSCEQNLNHDAMYWYRQDPGQGLRLIYYSQIVNDFQKGDIAEGYSVSREKKESFPLTVTSAQKNPTAFYLCASSGQTGHEQFFGPGTRLTVL.

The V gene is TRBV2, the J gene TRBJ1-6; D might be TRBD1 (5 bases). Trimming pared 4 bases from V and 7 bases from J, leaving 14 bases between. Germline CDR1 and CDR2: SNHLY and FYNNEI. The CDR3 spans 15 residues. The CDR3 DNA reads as TGTGCCAGCAGTGTTCAGGGCGGAGGGAATTCACCCCTCCACTTT. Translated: CASSVQGGGNSPLHF.

The CDR3 DNA is TGTGCCAGCACTCAAAGGGACAGGCGATATGGCTACACCTTC. The encoded protein is CASTQRDRRYGYTF. The chain is built from TRBV6-6 and TRBJ1-2; 8 nucleotides line up with TRBD1. The CDR3 covers 14 residues. The V gene end was trimmed by 7 bases and the J gene end by 5 bases; junction bases not matched to a gene: 9. Germline values: CDR1 MNHNY, CDR2 SVGAGI (reference sequence).

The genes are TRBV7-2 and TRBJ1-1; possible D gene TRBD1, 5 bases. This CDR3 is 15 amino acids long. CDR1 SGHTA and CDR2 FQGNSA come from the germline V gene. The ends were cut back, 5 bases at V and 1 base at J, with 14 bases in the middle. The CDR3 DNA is TGTGCCAGCAGCCTTTTGGGGGTCCGGAACACTGAAGCTTTCTTT. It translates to CASSLLGVRNTEAFF.

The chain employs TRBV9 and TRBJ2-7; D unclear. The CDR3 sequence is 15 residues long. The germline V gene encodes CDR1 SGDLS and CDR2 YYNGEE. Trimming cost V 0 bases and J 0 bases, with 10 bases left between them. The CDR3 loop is CASSVDQDSSYEQYF. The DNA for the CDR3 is TGTGCCAGCAGCGTAGATCAGGATAGCTCCTACGAGCAGTACTTC.

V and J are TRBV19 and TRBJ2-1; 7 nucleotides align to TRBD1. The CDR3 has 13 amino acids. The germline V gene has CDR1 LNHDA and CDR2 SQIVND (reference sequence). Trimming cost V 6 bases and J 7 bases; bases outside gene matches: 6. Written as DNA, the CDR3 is TGTGCCAGTAGCAAGGACAGGTCGAATGAGCAGTTCTTC. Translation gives CASSKDRSNEQFF. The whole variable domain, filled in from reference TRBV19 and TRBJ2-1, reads DGGITQSPKYLFRKEGQNVTLSCEQNLNHDAMYWYRQDPGQGLRLIYYSQIVNDFQKGDIAEGYSVSREKKESFPLTVTSAQKNPTAFYLCASSKDRSNEQFFGPGTRLTVL.

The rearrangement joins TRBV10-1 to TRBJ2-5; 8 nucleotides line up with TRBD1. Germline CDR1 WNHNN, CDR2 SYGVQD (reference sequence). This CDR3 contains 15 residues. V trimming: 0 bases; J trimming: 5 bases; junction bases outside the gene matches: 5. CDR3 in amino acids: CASSESGQGRETQYF. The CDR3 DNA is TGCGCCAGCAGTGAGTCAGGACAGGGAAGGGAGACCCAGTACTTC.

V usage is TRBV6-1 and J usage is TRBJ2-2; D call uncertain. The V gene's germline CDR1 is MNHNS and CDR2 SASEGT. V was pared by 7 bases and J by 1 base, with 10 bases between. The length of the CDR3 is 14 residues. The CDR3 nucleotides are TGTGCCAGCAAGGTGCAGGTGAACACCGGGGAGCTGTTTTTT. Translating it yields CASKVQVNTGELFF.

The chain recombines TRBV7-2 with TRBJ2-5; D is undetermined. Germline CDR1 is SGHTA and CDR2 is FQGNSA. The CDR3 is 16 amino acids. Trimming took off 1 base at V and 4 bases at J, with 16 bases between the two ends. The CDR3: CASSLVLSQARETQYF. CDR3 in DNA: TGTGCCAGCAGCTTAGTCCTCTCCCAGGCCCGAGAGACCCAGTACTTC.

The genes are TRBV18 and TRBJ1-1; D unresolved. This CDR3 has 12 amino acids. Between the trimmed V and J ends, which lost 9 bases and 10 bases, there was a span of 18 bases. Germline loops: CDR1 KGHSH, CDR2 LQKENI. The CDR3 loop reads CASLTSGNRAFF. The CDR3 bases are TGTGCCAGTCTCACGTCCGGGAATCGAGCTTTCTTT.

The CDR3 loop is CATLPGGGPQETQYF. The CDR3 bases are TGTGCCACCCTCCCGGGGGGAGGGCCCCAAGAGACCCAGTACTTC. The chain joins TRBV2 to TRBJ2-5, with 7 bases lining up with TRBD2. The trim removed 10 bases at V and 1 base at J, leaving 12 bases unmatched. Germline V gene data show CDR1 as SNHLY and CDR2 as FYNNEI. The CDR3 spans 15 residues.

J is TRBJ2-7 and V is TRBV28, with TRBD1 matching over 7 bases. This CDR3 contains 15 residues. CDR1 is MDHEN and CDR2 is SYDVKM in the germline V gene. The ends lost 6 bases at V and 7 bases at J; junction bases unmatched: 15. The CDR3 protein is CASSRRTGGYLEQYF. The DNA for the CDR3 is TGTGCCAGCAGCCGGCGGACAGGTGGCTATTTGGAGCAGTACTTC.

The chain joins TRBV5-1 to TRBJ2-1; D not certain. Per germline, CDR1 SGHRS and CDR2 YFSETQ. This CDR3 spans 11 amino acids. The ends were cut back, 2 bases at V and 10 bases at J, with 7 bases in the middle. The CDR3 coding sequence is TGCGCCAGCAGCTTCCGGTCCGAGCAGTTCTTC. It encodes CASSFRSEQFF. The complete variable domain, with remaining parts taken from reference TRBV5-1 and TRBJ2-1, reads KAGVTQTPRYLIKTRGQQVTLSCSPISGHRSVSWYQQTPGQGLQFLFEYFSETQRNKGNFPGRFSGRQFSNSRSEMNVSTLELGDSALYLCASSFRSEQFFGPGTRLTVL.

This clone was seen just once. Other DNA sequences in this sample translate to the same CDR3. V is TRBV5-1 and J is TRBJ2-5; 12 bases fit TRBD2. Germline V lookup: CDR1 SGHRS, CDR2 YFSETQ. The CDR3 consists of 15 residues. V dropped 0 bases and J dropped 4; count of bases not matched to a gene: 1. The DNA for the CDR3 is TGCGCCAGCAGCTTGGAGGGACTAGCGGGAGAGACCCAGTACTTC. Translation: CASSLEGLAGETQYF.

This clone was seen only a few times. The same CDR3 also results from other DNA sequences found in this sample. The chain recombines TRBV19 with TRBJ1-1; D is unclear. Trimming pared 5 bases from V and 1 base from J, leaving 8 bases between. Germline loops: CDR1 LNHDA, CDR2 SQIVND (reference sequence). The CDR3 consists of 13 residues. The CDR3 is CASSDRGNTEAFF. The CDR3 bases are TGTGCCAGTAGTGATCGGGGGAACACTGAAGCTTTCTTT.

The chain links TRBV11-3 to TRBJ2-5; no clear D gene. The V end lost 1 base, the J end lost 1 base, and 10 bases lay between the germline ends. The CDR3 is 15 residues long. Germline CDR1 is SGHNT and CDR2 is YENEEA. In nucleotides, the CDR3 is TGTGCCAGCAGCTTAGGTGGGCAGCCCCAAGAGACCCAGTACTTC. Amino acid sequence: CASSLGGQPQETQYF.

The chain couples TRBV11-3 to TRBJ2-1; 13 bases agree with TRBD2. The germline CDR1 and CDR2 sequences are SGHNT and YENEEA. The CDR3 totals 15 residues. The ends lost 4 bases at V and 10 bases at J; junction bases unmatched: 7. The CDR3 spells CASSYGLAGAEEQFF. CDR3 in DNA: TGTGCCAGCAGCTACGGACTAGCGGGGGCAGAGGAGCAGTTCTTC.

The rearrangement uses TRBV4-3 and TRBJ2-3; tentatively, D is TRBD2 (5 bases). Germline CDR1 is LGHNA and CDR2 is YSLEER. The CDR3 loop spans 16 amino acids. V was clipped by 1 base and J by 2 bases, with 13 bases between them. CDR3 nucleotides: TGCGCCAGCAGCCAAGTTTCCGGGATAACCACAGATACGCAGTATTTT. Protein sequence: CASSQVSGITTDTQYF.

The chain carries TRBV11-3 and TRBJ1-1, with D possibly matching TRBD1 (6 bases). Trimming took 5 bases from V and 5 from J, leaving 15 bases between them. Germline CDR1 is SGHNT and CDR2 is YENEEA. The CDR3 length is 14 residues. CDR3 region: CASSQRGQGTEAFF. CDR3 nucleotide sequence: TGTGCCAGCAGCCAACGAGGTCAGGGGACTGAAGCTTTCTTT.

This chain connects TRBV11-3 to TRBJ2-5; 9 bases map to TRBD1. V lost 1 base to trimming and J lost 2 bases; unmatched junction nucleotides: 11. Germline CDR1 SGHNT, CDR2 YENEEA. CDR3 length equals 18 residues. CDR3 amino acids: CASSLGGRGQGLQETQYF. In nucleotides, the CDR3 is TGTGCCAGCAGCTTAGGGGGGCGGGGACAGGGCCTACAAGAGACCCAGTACTTC.

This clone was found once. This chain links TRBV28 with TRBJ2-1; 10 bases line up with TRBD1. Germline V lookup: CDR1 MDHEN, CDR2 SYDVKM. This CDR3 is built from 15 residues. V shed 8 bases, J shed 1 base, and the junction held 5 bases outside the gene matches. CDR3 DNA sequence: TGTGCCAGCGCAGGACAGGGGGTTTCCTACAATGAGCAGTTCTTC. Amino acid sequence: CASAGQGVSYNEQFF. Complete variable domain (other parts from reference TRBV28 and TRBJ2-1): DVKVTQSSRYLVKRTGEKVFLECVQDMDHENMFWYRQDPGLGLRLIYFSYDVKMKEKGDIPEGYSVSREKKERFSLILESASTNQTSMYLCASAGQGVSYNEQFFGPGTRLTVL.

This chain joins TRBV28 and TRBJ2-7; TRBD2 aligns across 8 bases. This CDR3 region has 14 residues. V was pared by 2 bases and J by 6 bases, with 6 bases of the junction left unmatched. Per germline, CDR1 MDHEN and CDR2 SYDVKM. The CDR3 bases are TGTGCCAGCAGTTTACCCGGGACTAGGATCGAGCAGTACTTC. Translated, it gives CASSLPGTRIEQYF.

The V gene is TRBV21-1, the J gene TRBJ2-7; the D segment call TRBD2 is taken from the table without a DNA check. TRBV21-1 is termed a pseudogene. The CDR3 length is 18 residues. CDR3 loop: CASSKEGVLAGRINEQYF. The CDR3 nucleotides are TGTGCCAGCAGCAAAGAGGGGGTCCTAGCGGGAAGAATCAACGAGCAGTACTTC.

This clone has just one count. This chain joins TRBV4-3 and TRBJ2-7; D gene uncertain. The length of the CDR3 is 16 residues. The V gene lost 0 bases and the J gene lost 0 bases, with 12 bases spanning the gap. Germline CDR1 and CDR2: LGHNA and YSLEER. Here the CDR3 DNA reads TGCGCCAGCAGCCAAGATAGGTGGGGATACTCCTACGAGCAGTACTTC. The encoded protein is CASSQDRWGYSYEQYF.

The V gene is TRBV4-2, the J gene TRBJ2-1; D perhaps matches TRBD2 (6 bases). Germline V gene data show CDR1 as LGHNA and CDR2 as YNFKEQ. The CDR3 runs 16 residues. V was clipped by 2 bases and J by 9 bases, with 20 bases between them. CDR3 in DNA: TGTGCCAGCAGCCAACAGACAGTCGGAGGGATCAGTGAGCAGTTCTTC. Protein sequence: CASSQQTVGGISEQFF.

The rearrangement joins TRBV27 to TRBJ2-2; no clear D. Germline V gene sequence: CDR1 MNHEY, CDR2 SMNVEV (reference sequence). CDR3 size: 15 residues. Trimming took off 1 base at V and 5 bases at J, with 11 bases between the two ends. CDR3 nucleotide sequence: TGTGCCAGCAGTTTATTAGGACGGGTTACCGGGGAGCTGTTTTTT. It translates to CASSLLGRVTGELFF.

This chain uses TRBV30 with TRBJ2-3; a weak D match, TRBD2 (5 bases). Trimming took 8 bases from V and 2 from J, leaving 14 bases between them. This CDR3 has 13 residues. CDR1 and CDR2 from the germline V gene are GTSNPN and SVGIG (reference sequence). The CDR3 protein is CATSEGYTDTQYF. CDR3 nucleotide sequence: TGTGCCACTTCCGAGGGCTACACAGATACGCAGTATTTT.

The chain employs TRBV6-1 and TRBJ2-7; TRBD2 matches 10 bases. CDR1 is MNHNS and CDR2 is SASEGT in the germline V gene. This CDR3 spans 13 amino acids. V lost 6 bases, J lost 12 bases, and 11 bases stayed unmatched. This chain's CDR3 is CASREGLARPGYF. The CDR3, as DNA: TGTGCCAGCAGAGAGGGACTAGCGCGACCGGGGTACTTC.